This TCR beta chain was identified in a study of blood T cell repertoires in COVID-19. Looking at the study overall: The United States, Italy and Spain supplied acute and convalescent COVID-19 samples. The analysed material was cDNA or gDNA that came from T cells, B-cell-depleted T cells, or PBMCs.

Study processing details: Amplification from reference gene primers served as the basis for estimated nucleated cell counts. Libraries were prepared by immunoSEQ multiplex PCR; TCRdb keeps only in-frame clonotypes and omits some of them. V and J calls and clone size are those listed in that table; D and trimming were worked out from the DNA. The sample records over 35,000 clones, about 90% being singletons. This CDR3 has 13 amino acids. From germline, CDR1 is KGHSH and CDR2 LQKENI. V lost 3 bases, J lost 10 bases, and 5 bases stayed unmatched. This clonotype was obtained from a man over 45 with acute or convalescent COVID-19. Sequencing used peripheral blood. This chain joins TRBV18 and TRBJ2-1; 8 positions match TRBD2. As DNA, the CDR3 is TGTGCCAGCTCACCTGGAGCGGGGGCCGAGCAGTTCTTC. Protein: CASSPGAGAEQFF.